The sample holds many counts of the clone carrying this T cell receptor (beta chain). Its specificity is unknown. All donors came from Russia, were Caucasian and healthy, and spanned ages about 6 to 100. This record belongs to a study of blood T cells in healthy people across ages. Germline V gene sequence: CDR1 SGDLS, CDR2 YYNGEE. The V end lost 0 bases, the J end lost 0 bases, and 13 bases lay between the germline ends. The CDR3 sequence is 18 residues long. Study-level results: Nothing was known about donor CMV status, and this possibly confounded expanded clonotype changes. There were more naive CD4+ cells and higher diversity in long-lived donors than in aged donors.

Alongside a J-beta primer mix, a sample-barcoded 5' primer served in a second PCR lasting 7 to 11 cycles. Carrying 12 random nucleotides, a template-switch adaptor labeled each individual cDNA molecule. Each CDR3 protein gets one entry after TCRdb re-called the 5' RACE reads with MiXCR. The sample has around 650,000 distinct CDR3 sequences, approximately 30% seen once. The TCR sequence derives from a woman of 80 years or more in good health. This rearrangement joins TRBV9 to TRBJ2-6, with D unclear. The sequenced material came from blood. The CDR3 nucleotides read TGTGCCAGCAGCGTAGGAGAAAGCTCTAGCTCTGGGGCCAACGTCCTGACTTTC. It codes for CASSVGESSSSGANVLTF.